The 14 T cell receptor beta chains reported below all come from one sample, sequenced in a study of OX40 agonist ivuxolimab in advanced cancers. Method: immunoSEQ multiplex PCR; TCRdb's copy keeps in-frame clones and lacks some. The table has under 70,000 clones, over 75% seen once; the top ten hold 11%. The sequences come from CD4+ or CD8+ T cells sorted from blood, collected in a trial of the OX40 agonist ivuxolimab. These receptors all stem from an adult with an advanced solid tumor such as melanoma, head and neck, liver or kidney cancer.

The chain couples TRBV28 to TRBJ1-3; D is unresolved. The germline V gene encodes CDR1 MDHEN and CDR2 SYDVKM. The CDR3 length is 12 residues. Trimming pared 6 bases from V and 2 bases from J, leaving 5 bases between. The chain's CDR3 is CASSQPGNTIYF. The CDR3 region has the DNA TGTGCCAGCAGCCAACCTGGAAACACCATATATTTT.

In the case of this clone: A junction end diverges from the germline sequence, so it may reflect a read error. DNA of the CDR3: TGTGCCAGCAGTATGCGTCGGAGGACGGGACCATTCCAAGAGACCCAGTACTTC. Translated, it gives CASSMRRRTGPFQETQYF. The chain combines TRBV19 with TRBJ2-5; D possibly matches TRBD1 or TRBD2 (5 bases each). This CDR3 spans 18 amino acids. Germline CDR1 is LNHDA and CDR2 is SQIVND (reference sequence). The full variable domain, completed using reference TRBV19 and TRBJ2-5, is DGGITQSPKYLFRKEGQNVTLSCEQNLNHDAMYWYRQDPGQGLRLIYYSQIVNDFQKGDIAEGYSVSREKKESFPLTVTSAQKNPTAFYLCASSMRRRTGPFQETQYFGPGTRLLVL.

The V gene is TRBV28, the J gene TRBJ2-4, with no clear D. CDR1 MDHEN and CDR2 SYDVKM come from the germline V gene. This CDR3 contains 18 residues. Trimming removed 3 bases from V and 0 bases from J, with 18 bases in between. DNA for the CDR3: TGTGCCAGCAGTTTTTTCCTCCTCGGCGGCCGAGCCAAAAACATTCAGTACTTC. Its protein is CASSFFLLGGRAKNIQYF.

The chain uses TRBV28 and TRBJ2-7; D ambiguous. V lost 1 base and J lost 5, with 6 bases in between. CDR3 length equals 12 residues. CDR1 MDHEN and CDR2 SYDVKM come from the germline V gene. This CDR3 reads CASSLSYHEQYF. The DNA for the CDR3 is TGTGCCAGCAGTTTATCATACCACGAGCAGTACTTC.

Turning to this clone: Sequence at one end of the junction differs from germline and may be a read error. This rearrangement joins TRBV7-2 to TRBJ1-2; TRBD1 might be the D (6 bases). The CDR3 extends over 13 amino acids. Germline loops: CDR1 SGHTA, CDR2 FQGNSA. This CDR3 is CASSLGGLGADSF. The CDR3 nucleotides are TGTGCCAGCAGCTTAGGTGGTTTGGGGGCCGACTCCTTC.

The table lists this clone with a count of one. The gene calls are TRBV5-1 and TRBJ1-2, with TRBD1 as a possible D gene (6 bases). The CDR3 has 13 residues. Trimming cost V 4 bases and J 4 bases, with 11 bases left between them. The germline V gene has CDR1 SGHRS and CDR2 YFSETQ. The CDR3 loop is CASSPDSTYGYTF. The CDR3 region has the DNA TGCGCCAGCAGCCCGGACAGCACCTATGGCTACACCTTC.

This rearrangement joins TRBV2 to TRBJ2-3; D remains unclear. CDR1 is SNHLY, CDR2 FYNNEI, per germline. The CDR3 contains 14 residues. V dropped 7 bases and J dropped 0 bases, with 11 bases sitting between them. CDR3 coding DNA: TGTGCCAGCATCAAGAGTGAAAGCACAGATACGCAGTATTTT. It yields the protein CASIKSESTDTQYF.

This chain links TRBV18 with TRBJ1-2; TRBD1 matches 10 bases. The germline V gene encodes CDR1 KGHSH and CDR2 LQKENI. CDR3 length: 15 amino acids. Trimming removed 3 bases from V and 6 bases from J; junction bases left unmatched: 7. The chain's CDR3 is CASSPRQGATDGYTF. The CDR3 nucleotides are TGTGCCAGCTCACCTCGACAGGGGGCGACCGATGGCTACACCTTC.

In nucleotides, the CDR3 is TGTGCCAGCAGTGCTGGATCAAGCTCCTACAATGAGCAGTTCTTC. Translation: CASSAGSSSYNEQFF. The rearrangement links TRBV25-1 to TRBJ2-1; D is undetermined. This CDR3 has 15 amino acids. Trimming stripped 4 bases from V and 0 bases from J, with 10 bases between. Germline-derived CDR1 and CDR2 are MGHDK and SYGVNS.

Comment on this clone: Germline and junction disagree at one end, which may indicate a read error. Other DNA sequences of this sample code for an identical CDR3. The rearrangement uses TRBV7-9 and TRBJ2-7; the match to TRBD2 covers 7 bases. Germline-derived CDR1 and CDR2 are SEHNR and FQNEAQ (reference sequence). The CDR3 has 14 residues. The CDR3 DNA follows: TGTGCTAGCAGCCCCCCTAGCGGCTCCTACGAGCAGTACTTC. It translates to CASSPPSGSYEQYF. The whole variable domain, filled in from reference TRBV7-9 and TRBJ2-7, reads DTGVSQNPRHKITKRGQNVTFRCDPISEHNRLYWYRQTLGQGPEFLTYFQNEAQLEKSRLLSDRFSAERPKGSFSTLEIQRTEQGDSAMYLCASSPPSGSYEQYFGPGTRLTVT.

This chain joins TRBV2 and TRBJ2-7; 9 bases agree with TRBD1. V shed 6 bases, J shed 1 base, and the junction held 10 bases outside the gene matches. The length of the CDR3 is 16 residues. Germline CDR1 is SNHLY and CDR2 is FYNNEI. As DNA, the CDR3 is TGTGCCAGCAGCACAGGGGGCAGTCTCCCATCCTACGAGCAGTACTTC. Its translation is CASSTGGSLPSYEQYF.

The gene calls are TRBV9 and TRBJ2-7, with 7 bases that match TRBD1. Germline V gives CDR1 SGDLS, CDR2 YYNGEE. With 2 bases clipped from V and 3 bases from J, the junction kept 5 bases outside the gene matches. This CDR3 comprises 14 residues. The CDR3 loop reads CASSVTGNLYEQYF. The CDR3 region has the DNA TGTGCCAGCAGCGTGACAGGGAATCTCTACGAGCAGTACTTC. Full variable domain (outside the CDR3, taken from reference TRBV9 and TRBJ2-7): DSGVTQTPKHLITATGQRVTLRCSPRSGDLSVYWYQQSLDQGLQFLIQYYNGEERAKGNILERFSAQQFPDLHSELNLSSLELGDSALYFCASSVTGNLYEQYFGPGTRLTVT.

The chain uses TRBV28 and TRBJ1-4, with D maybe TRBD1 (6 bases). This CDR3 comprises 18 residues. The V end was cut by 4 bases, the J end by 5 bases, with 23 bases between. CDR1 is MDHEN, CDR2 SYDVKM, per germline. The chain's CDR3 is CASSSPGHVETRNEKLFF. The CDR3 DNA reads as TGTGCCAGCAGTTCCCCGGGACATGTCGAGACGAGAAATGAAAAACTGTTTTTT.

The V gene is TRBV5-1, the J gene TRBJ1-1; D unresolved. The V gene's germline CDR1 is SGHRS and CDR2 YFSETQ. The V gene lost 4 bases and the J gene lost 1 base, with 8 bases spanning the gap. This CDR3 has 13 amino acids. The CDR3 DNA sequence: TGCGCCAGCAGCCCCTGGGAGAACACTGAAGCTTTCTTT. Translating it yields CASSPWENTEAFF.